One and the same sample provided the 32 T cell receptor beta chains below, sequenced in a study of T cell responses to AZD1222 COVID-19 vaccine. Libraries were prepared by immunoSEQ multiplex PCR; TCRdb keeps only in-frame clonotypes and omits some of them. The sample holds roughly 250,000 clones, 85% to 95% seen once. The sequenced sample was peripheral blood, obtained on day 0 of AZD1222 vaccination. These receptors came from an adult in good health.

This clone was counted once. The rearrangement uses TRBV5-1 and TRBJ2-7; the D gene could be TRBD1 or TRBD2 (7 bases each). The CDR3 covers 16 residues. Germline values: CDR1 SGHRS, CDR2 YFSETQ. Trimming left V 0 bases short and J 2 bases short, with 15 bases between. In DNA, the CDR3 is TGCGCCAGCAGCTTGGATCCAGGGGGGGATACCTACGAGCAGTACTTC. Its protein product is CASSLDPGGDTYEQYF. Using reference TRBV5-1 and TRBJ2-7 for the parts outside the CDR3, the full variable domain is KAGVTQTPRYLIKTRGQQVTLSCSPISGHRSVSWYQQTPGQGLQFLFEYFSETQRNKGNFPGRFSGRQFSNSRSEMNVSTLELGDSALYLCASSLDPGGDTYEQYFGPGTRLTVT.

This clone was seen more than once but under ten times. The V and J genes are TRBV28 and TRBJ1-1; D unresolved. This CDR3 contains 12 residues. Germline values: CDR1 MDHEN, CDR2 SYDVKM. V lost 7 bases, J lost 4 bases, and 10 bases lay in between. DNA of the CDR3: TGTGCCAGCAATCCCCGCAGCACTGAAGCTTTCTTT. Amino acids: CASNPRSTEAFF.

This clone has a handful of counts. This sequence joins TRBV9 and TRBJ2-3; D may match TRBD1 or TRBD2 (5 bases each). Germline CDR1 reads SGDLS; CDR2 reads YYNGEE. The CDR3 totals 16 residues. The V end was cut by 0 bases, the J end by 0 bases, with 11 bases between. The CDR3 here is CASSVAGGPSTDTQYF. Written as DNA, the CDR3 is TGTGCCAGCAGCGTAGCTGGGGGTCCTAGCACAGATACGCAGTATTTT.

The table lists this clone with a count of one. This chain uses TRBV2 with TRBJ2-7; D call uncertain. CDR1 and CDR2 from the germline V gene are SNHLY and FYNNEI. The length of the CDR3 is 11 residues. V shed 8 bases and J shed 7 bases, with 12 bases lying between them. CDR3 nucleotide sequence: TGTGCCAGCTCAACCGGGCGAGAGCAGTACTTC. This codes for CASSTGREQYF.

This chain joins TRBV18 and TRBJ2-2; D possibly corresponds to TRBD2 (8 bases). The germline V gene encodes CDR1 KGHSH and CDR2 LQKENI. The CDR3 loop spans 16 amino acids. Trimming left V 3 bases short and J 4 bases short, with 15 bases between. The CDR3 spells CASSPRTGLATGELFF. CDR3 bases: TGTGCCAGCTCACCGAGGACAGGACTAGCCACCGGGGAGCTGTTTTTT.

CDR3 loop: CASKGSGTTEAFF. Written as DNA, the CDR3 is TGTGCCAGCAAGGGGTCAGGGACCACTGAAGCTTTCTTT. The J gene is TRBJ1-1, the V gene TRBV28; possible D gene TRBD1, 5 bases. The V gene's germline CDR1 is MDHEN and CDR2 SYDVKM. V was cut by 7 bases and J by 4 bases, with 13 bases left in between. CDR3 length: 13 amino acids.

This chain links TRBV6-5 with TRBJ1-1; D remains unclear. V gave up 7 bases and J gave up 4 bases, with 13 bases separating them. Germline-derived CDR1 and CDR2 are MNHEY and SVGAGI. The CDR3 is 13 amino acids. The CDR3 DNA reads TGTGCCAGCACACCTCTACCCAGCACTGAAGCTTTCTTT. Translation gives CASTPLPSTEAFF.

This rearrangement joins TRBV28 to TRBJ1-1, with D perhaps TRBD1 (5 bases). The V end lost 4 bases, the J end lost 0 bases, and 9 bases lay between the germline ends. This CDR3 has 14 amino acids. Germline assignment: CDR1 MDHEN and CDR2 SYDVKM. DNA for the CDR3: TGTGCCAGCAGTTCCCCAGGGATGAACACTGAAGCTTTCTTT. It translates to CASSSPGMNTEAFF.

This clone was counted once. Additional DNA sequences in this sample encode the identical CDR3. The V and J genes are TRBV20-1 and TRBJ1-2; D ambiguous. The ends were cut back, 3 bases at V and 8 bases at J, with 1 base in the middle. CDR3 length equals 8 residues. Germline CDR1 reads DFQATT; CDR2 reads SNEGSKA (reference sequence). The CDR3 DNA sequence: TGCAGTGCTAGGGGCTACACCTTC. Residues: CSARGYTF.

The V and J genes are TRBV11-1 and TRBJ2-3; D is ambiguous. The CDR3 runs to 13 residues. CDR1 and CDR2 from the germline V gene are SGHAT and FQDESV (reference sequence). The ends were cut back, 1 base at V and 5 bases at J, with 7 bases in the middle. The CDR3 region is CASSLELGDTQYF. The CDR3 DNA is TGTGCCAGCAGCTTAGAGTTGGGAGATACGCAGTATTTT.

The V call is TRBV7-2, the J call TRBJ2-5; D gene uncertain. Germline CDR1 reads SGHTA; CDR2 reads FQGNSA. The CDR3 has 13 amino acids. V dropped 5 bases and J dropped 1 base, with 8 bases sitting between them. The CDR3 protein is CASSRRGQETQYF. The DNA of the CDR3 is TGTGCCAGCAGCCGCCGCGGCCAAGAGACCCAGTACTTC.

V gene TRBV5-1 combines with J gene TRBJ2-4; D is possibly TRBD2 (5 bases). Trimming took off 0 bases at V and 7 bases at J, with 14 bases between the two ends. Germline assignment: CDR1 SGHRS and CDR2 YFSETQ. The CDR3 covers 15 residues. The CDR3 nucleotides are TGCGCCAGCAGCTTGGGGGAGCGGATAAGGAACATTCAGTACTTC. Translation gives CASSLGERIRNIQYF.

The chain is built from TRBV29-1 and TRBJ2-7; 10 nucleotides match TRBD1. This CDR3 contains 18 residues. The junction had 20 bases not matched to a gene; V was cut back by 6 bases and J by 3 bases. The germline gives CDR1 SQVTM, CDR2 ANQGSEA. The CDR3 DNA is TGCAGCGTCCTCAGCGGGGGAGGACAGGGGGTTATTTACTACGAGCAGTACTTC. Protein product: CSVLSGGGQGVIYYEQYF.

This clone was found once. As DNA, the CDR3 is TGTGCCAGCAGTTACATCACCTCCTATAATTCACCCCTCCACTTT. This gives the protein CASSYITSYNSPLHF. The chain is built from TRBV6-2 or TRBV6-3 and TRBJ1-6; no clear D. This CDR3 has 15 residues. Germline V gene sequence: CDR1 MNHEY, CDR2 SVGEGT. The ends were cut back, 2 bases at V and 0 bases at J, with 5 bases in the middle.

This chain joins TRBV21-1 and TRBJ2-7; the listed D gene, TRBD1, was not tested against the DNA. TRBV21-1 is a pseudogene locus. The CDR3 loop spans 15 amino acids. CDR3 region: CASSKSPGPYYEQYF. The CDR3 DNA sequence: TGTGCCAGCAGCAAAAGCCCAGGGCCCTACTACGAGCAGTACTTC.

The rearrangement joins TRBV11-2 to TRBJ2-5; 7 nucleotides match TRBD1. Trimming cost V 3 bases and J 3 bases; bases outside gene matches: 4. Germline V gene lookup returns CDR1 SGHAT and CDR2 FQNNGV. This CDR3 is built from 14 residues. The CDR3 nucleotides read TGTGCCAGCAGCTTTCCCGGGACAGAAGAGACCCAGTACTTC. As protein: CASSFPGTEETQYF.

The V gene is TRBV29-1, the J gene TRBJ2-7, with D possibly being TRBD1 or TRBD2 (5 bases each). The V end lost 4 bases, the J end lost 7 bases, and 17 bases lay between the germline ends. The CDR3 sequence is 13 residues long. Germline lookup yields CDR1 SQVTM and CDR2 ANQGSEA. CDR3 in amino acids: CSVGARVPGEQYF. The CDR3 DNA reads TGCAGCGTTGGGGCCAGGGTGCCGGGGGAGCAGTACTTC.

The V call is TRBV28, the J call TRBJ2-7; 8 bases align to TRBD1. V trimming: 1 base; J trimming: 5 bases; junction bases outside the gene matches: 7. Germline CDR1 is MDHEN and CDR2 is SYDVKM. The CDR3 loop spans 15 amino acids. The CDR3, as DNA: TGTGCCAGCAGTTTATTGCAGCAGGGGGCTCACGAGCAGTACTTC. Its protein product is CASSLLQQGAHEQYF.

This clone appeared a single time. The CDR3 protein is CASSSDRSAYGYTF. The DNA for the CDR3 is TGCGCCAGCAGCTCAGACAGATCTGCCTATGGCTACACCTTC. The chain is built from TRBV5-1 and TRBJ1-2, with TRBD1 as a possible D gene (5 bases). Trimming cost V 3 bases and J 4 bases, with 13 bases left between them. This CDR3 has 14 amino acids. Germline CDR1 is SGHRS and CDR2 is YFSETQ.

CDR3 region: CASRPVGLAGANEQFF. The CDR3, as DNA: TGCGCCAGCAGGCCGGTCGGACTAGCGGGAGCAAATGAGCAGTTCTTC. The chain employs TRBV5-1 and TRBJ2-1, with TRBD2 matching 13 bases. Germline CDR1 is SGHRS and CDR2 is YFSETQ. V shed 5 bases, J shed 7 bases, and the junction held 9 bases outside the gene matches. CDR3 length: 16 residues.

The chain has TRBV5-6 and TRBJ2-1; possible D gene TRBD2, 6 bases. In germline, CDR1 is SGHDT, CDR2 YYEEEE. Trimming cost V 0 bases and J 10 bases, with 8 bases left between them. CDR3 length: 12 amino acids. CDR3 DNA sequence: TGTGCCAGCAGCTTGGAAGCGGGCGAGCAGTTCTTC. It specifies CASSLEAGEQFF.

The chain recombines TRBV19 with TRBJ2-3; possibly TRBD1 for D (5 bases). Germline values: CDR1 LNHDA, CDR2 SQIVND (reference sequence). The CDR3 is 15 residues long. The V end lost 3 bases, the J end lost 0 bases, and 10 bases lay between the germline ends. CDR3 loop: CASSIQQGSTDTQYF. The CDR3 DNA reads as TGTGCCAGTAGTATTCAGCAGGGTAGCACAGATACGCAGTATTTT.

V is TRBV7-3 and J is TRBJ2-5, with 8 bases matching TRBD1. V trimming: 4 bases; J trimming: 5 bases; junction bases outside the gene matches: 6. CDR1 is SGHTA and CDR2 is FQGTGA in the germline V gene. The CDR3 contains 14 residues. CDR3 protein: CASSSQGAPETQYF. Written as DNA, the CDR3 is TGTGCCAGCAGCTCTCAGGGGGCGCCGGAGACCCAGTACTTC.

This clone has at least ten counts. This chain joins TRBV5-4 and TRBJ2-5, with 10 bases lining up with TRBD2. CDR3 length: 15 residues. The germline V gene has CDR1 SGHNT and CDR2 YYREEE (reference sequence). The J segment lost 1 base and the V segment lost 2 bases, leaving 2 bases of the junction unmatched. The CDR3 DNA reads as TGTGCCAGCAGCTTTGGGACTAGCGCCCAAGAGACCCAGTACTTC. Its translation is CASSFGTSAQETQYF. Full variable domain (rest looked up from reference TRBV5-4 and TRBJ2-5): ETGVTQSPTHLIKTRGQQVTLRCSSQSGHNTVSWYQQALGQGPQFIFQYYREEENGRGNFPPRFSGLQFPNYSSELNVNALELDDSALYLCASSFGTSAQETQYFGPGTRLLVL.

The chain couples TRBV6-6 to TRBJ2-1, with 11 bases aligning to TRBD2. The junction had 8 bases not matched to a gene; V was cut back by 6 bases and J by 4 bases. The CDR3 is 16 amino acids. The germline gives CDR1 MNHNY, CDR2 SVGAGI (reference sequence). DNA of the CDR3: TGTGCCAGCAGGGGGCGGTTAGCGGGAGGGTACAATGAGCAGTTCTTC. Protein sequence: CASRGRLAGGYNEQFF.

The gene calls are TRBV2 and TRBJ1-1; 8 bases are shared with TRBD1. The CDR3 is made up of 15 amino acids. V shed 5 bases and J 0 bases; nucleotides not matched to a gene: 5. Germline V lookup: CDR1 SNHLY, CDR2 FYNNEI. The CDR3 bases are TGTGCCAGCAGTTCACAGGGGGGACTGAACACTGAAGCTTTCTTT. This codes for CASSSQGGLNTEAFF. Drawing the rest from reference TRBV2 and TRBJ1-1, the complete variable domain is EPEVTQTPSHQVTQMGQEVILRCVPISNHLYFYWYRQILGQKVEFLVSFYNNEISEKSEIFDDQFSVERPDGSNFTLKIRSTKLEDSAMYFCASSSQGGLNTEAFFGQGTRLTVV.

The chain carries TRBV5-1 and TRBJ2-2, with 9 bases identical to TRBD1. CDR3 length: 16 residues. V trimming: 1 base; J trimming: 1 base; junction bases outside the gene matches: 2. In germline, CDR1 is SGHRS, CDR2 YFSETQ. CDR3 DNA: TGCGCCAGCAGCTTGCGGGGACAGGGGAACACCGGGGAGCTGTTTTTT. Its translation: CASSLRGQGNTGELFF.

This chain uses TRBV30 with TRBJ1-3; D not resolved. The V end lost 5 bases, the J end lost 0 bases, and 11 bases lay between the germline ends. Per the germline V gene, CDR1 is GTSNPN and CDR2 is SVGIG (reference sequence). CDR3 length equals 14 residues. The chain's CDR3 is CAWSTGYSGNTIYF. As DNA, the CDR3 is TGTGCCTGGTCGACGGGGTACTCTGGAAACACCATATATTTT.

The J gene is TRBJ2-2, the V gene TRBV4-3; no definite D call. The CDR3 is made up of 14 amino acids. V was trimmed by 4 bases and J by 1 base, leaving 7 bases between them. The germline V gene encodes CDR1 LGHNA and CDR2 YSLEER. In nucleotides, the CDR3 is TGCGCCAGCAGCCCGTCGGGGAACACCGGGGAGCTGTTTTTT. Translated: CASSPSGNTGELFF.

The V call is TRBV6-5, the J call TRBJ1-2; D call uncertain. CDR1 is MNHEY, CDR2 SVGAGI, per germline. V dropped 2 bases and J dropped 0 bases, with 7 bases sitting between them. CDR3 length equals 14 residues. The CDR3 DNA reads as TGTGCCAGCAGTTACGACGGGGCTAACTATGGCTACACCTTC. Protein product: CASSYDGANYGYTF.

This chain joins TRBV3-1 (or the pseudogene TRBV3-2) and TRBJ1-5; D call uncertain. CDR3 length: 13 residues. V shed 6 bases and J shed 3 bases, with 9 bases lying between them. CDR1 and CDR2 from the germline V gene are LGHDT and YNNKEL (reference sequence). The CDR3 DNA is TGTGCCAGCAGTCCTGGACCCAATCAGCCCCAGCATTTT. This sequence encodes CASSPGPNQPQHF.

The chain combines TRBV7-2 with TRBJ1-5; TRBD1 matches 7 bases. Germline loops: CDR1 SGHTA, CDR2 FQGNSA. V shed 5 bases, J shed 4 bases, and the junction held 5 bases outside the gene matches. The CDR3 consists of 14 residues. CDR3 sequence reads: CASSGDSPNQPQHF. The CDR3 nucleotides read TGTGCCAGCAGCGGGGACAGCCCAAATCAGCCCCAGCATTTT.